This T cell receptor beta chain was sequenced for a study of cytomegalovirus exposure and HLA in healthy donors. The CDR3 is made up of 13 amino acids. Germline lookup yields CDR1 SQVTM and CDR2 ANQGSEA. V lost 6 bases, J lost 2 bases, and 4 bases stayed unmatched. Worth noting for this clone: Its target is not known. Other DNA sequences in this sample translate to the same CDR3.

Findings and caveats of the study: Among TCR beta chains, those listed as cytomegalovirus-associated numbered 164. Presence/absence results assume similar sequencing depth per donor, which may not hold. Earlier analysis yielded a pattern in which most TCR beta V segments were productive about 90% or about 30% of the time. TCR beta chains associated with HLA were, in a later analysis, more clonally expanded than equally common others.

PCR primers comprised 60 Vbeta and 13 Jbeta primers. Here immunoSEQ multiplex PCR was the method, and the copy in TCRdb shows in-frame clones only, minus some. The sample lists approximately 110,000 clones, 74% occurring once. This clonotype was obtained from a middle-aged man in good health and CMV-seropositive. Material for sequencing was PBMCs. The rearrangement links TRBV29-1 to TRBJ1-3, with 7 bases lining up with TRBD1. CDR3 amino acids: CSVADRAGNTIYF. CDR3 nucleotides: TGCAGCGTCGCCGACAGGGCTGGAAACACCATATATTTT.